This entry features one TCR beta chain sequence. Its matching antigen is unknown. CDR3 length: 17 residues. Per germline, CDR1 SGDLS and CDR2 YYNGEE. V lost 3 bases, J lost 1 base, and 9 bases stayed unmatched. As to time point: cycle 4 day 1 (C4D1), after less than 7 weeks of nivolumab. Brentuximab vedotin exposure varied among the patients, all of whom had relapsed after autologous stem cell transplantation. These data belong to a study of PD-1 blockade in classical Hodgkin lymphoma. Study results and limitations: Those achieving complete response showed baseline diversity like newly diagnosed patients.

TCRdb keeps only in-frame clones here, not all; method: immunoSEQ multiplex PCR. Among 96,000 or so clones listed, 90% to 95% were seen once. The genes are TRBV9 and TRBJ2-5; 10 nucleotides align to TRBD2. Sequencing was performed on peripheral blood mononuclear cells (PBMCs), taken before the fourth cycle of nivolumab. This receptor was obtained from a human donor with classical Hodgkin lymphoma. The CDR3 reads CASSAPLGLAVQETQYF. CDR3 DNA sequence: TGTGCCAGCAGCGCACCACTTGGACTAGCGGTCCAAGAGACCCAGTACTTC.